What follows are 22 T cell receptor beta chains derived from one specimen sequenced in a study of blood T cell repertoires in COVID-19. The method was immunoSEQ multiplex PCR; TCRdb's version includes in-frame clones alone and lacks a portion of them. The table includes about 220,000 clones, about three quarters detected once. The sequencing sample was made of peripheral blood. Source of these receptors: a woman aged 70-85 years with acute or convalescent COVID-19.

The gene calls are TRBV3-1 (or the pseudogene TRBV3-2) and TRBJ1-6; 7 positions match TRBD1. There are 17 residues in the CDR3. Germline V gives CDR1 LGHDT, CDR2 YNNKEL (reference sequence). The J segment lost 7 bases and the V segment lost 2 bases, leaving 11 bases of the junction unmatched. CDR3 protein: CASSQRQGPIRNSPLHF. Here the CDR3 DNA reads TGTGCCAGCAGCCAAAGACAGGGCCCGATTAGGAATTCACCCCTCCACTTT.

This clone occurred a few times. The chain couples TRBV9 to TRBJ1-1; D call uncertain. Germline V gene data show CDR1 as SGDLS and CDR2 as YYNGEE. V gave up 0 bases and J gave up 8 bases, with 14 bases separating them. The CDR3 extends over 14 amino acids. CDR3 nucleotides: TGTGCCAGCAGCGTAGGAGGCGGCTCCCCGGAAGCTTTCTTT. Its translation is CASSVGGGSPEAFF.

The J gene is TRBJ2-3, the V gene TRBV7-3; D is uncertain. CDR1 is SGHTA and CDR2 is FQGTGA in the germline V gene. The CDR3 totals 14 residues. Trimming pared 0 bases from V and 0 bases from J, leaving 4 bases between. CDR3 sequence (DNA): TGTGCCAGCAGCTTAACTGCGAGCACAGATACGCAGTATTTT. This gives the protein CASSLTASTDTQYF.

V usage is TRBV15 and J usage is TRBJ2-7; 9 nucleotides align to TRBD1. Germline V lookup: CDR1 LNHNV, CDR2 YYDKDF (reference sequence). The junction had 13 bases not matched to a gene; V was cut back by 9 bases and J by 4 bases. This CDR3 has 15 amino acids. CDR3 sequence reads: CATGGRDRVGYEQYF. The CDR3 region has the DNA TGTGCCACAGGAGGCCGGGACAGGGTTGGGTACGAGCAGTACTTC.

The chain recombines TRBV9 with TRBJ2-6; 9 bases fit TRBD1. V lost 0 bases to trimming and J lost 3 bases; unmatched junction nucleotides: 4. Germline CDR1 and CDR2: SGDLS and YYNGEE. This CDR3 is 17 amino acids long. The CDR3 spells CASSVGGTGYGANVLTF. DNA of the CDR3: TGTGCCAGCAGCGTAGGGGGGACAGGGTATGGGGCCAACGTCCTGACTTTC. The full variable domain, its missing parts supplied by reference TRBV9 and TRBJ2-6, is DSGVTQTPKHLITATGQRVTLRCSPRSGDLSVYWYQQSLDQGLQFLIQYYNGEERAKGNILERFSAQQFPDLHSELNLSSLELGDSALYFCASSVGGTGYGANVLTFGAGSRLTVL.

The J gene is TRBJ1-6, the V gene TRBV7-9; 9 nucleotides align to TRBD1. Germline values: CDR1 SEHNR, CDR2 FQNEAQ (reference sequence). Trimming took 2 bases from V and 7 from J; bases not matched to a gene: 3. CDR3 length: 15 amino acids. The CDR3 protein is CASSLPGQGNSPLHF. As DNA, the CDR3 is TGTGCCAGCAGCTTACCTGGACAGGGGAATTCACCCCTCCACTTT.

CDR3 amino acids: CASLTNRVTEAFF. For the CDR3, the DNA is TGTGCCAGCTTAACTAACAGGGTCACTGAAGCTTTCTTT. The chain employs TRBV6-6 and TRBJ1-1; D is perhaps TRBD1 (6 bases). The CDR3 length is 13 residues. CDR1 is MNHNY, CDR2 SVGAGI, per germline (reference sequence). V shed 8 bases and J shed 4 bases, with 14 bases lying between them.

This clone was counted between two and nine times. CDR3 in amino acids: CASSYSGENTQYF. The CDR3 DNA is TGTGCCAGCAGTTATTCAGGGGAGAATACGCAGTATTTT. This chain joins TRBV6-2 or TRBV6-3 and TRBJ2-3; D is perhaps TRBD1 (6 bases). V was cut by 3 bases and J by 7 bases, with 11 bases left in between. Per germline, CDR1 MNHEY and CDR2 SVGEGT. This CDR3 region has 13 residues.

The CDR3 is CASSLQTQTGELFF. The CDR3 DNA reads TGTGCCAGCAGCTTACAAACCCAGACCGGGGAGCTGTTTTTT. V gene TRBV7-2 combines with J gene TRBJ2-2; D unclear. Germline CDR1 and CDR2: SGHTA and FQGNSA. The CDR3 spans 14 residues. Deletions cut 2 bases from V and 5 bases from J, with 9 bases between. The full variable domain, with the rest looked up from reference TRBV7-2 and TRBJ2-2, is GAGVSQSPSNKVTEKGKDVELRCDPISGHTALYWYRQSLGQGLEFLIYFQGNSAPDKSGLPSDRFSAERTGGSVSTLTIQRTQQEDSAVYLCASSLQTQTGELFFGEGSRLTVL.

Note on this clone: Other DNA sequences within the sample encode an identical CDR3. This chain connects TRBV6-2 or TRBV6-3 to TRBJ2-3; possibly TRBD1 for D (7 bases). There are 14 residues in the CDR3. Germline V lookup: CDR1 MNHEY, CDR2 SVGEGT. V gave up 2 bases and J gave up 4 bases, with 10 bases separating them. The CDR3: CASSYQGGADTQYF. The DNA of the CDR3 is TGTGCCAGCAGTTACCAGGGGGGCGCAGATACGCAGTATTTT.

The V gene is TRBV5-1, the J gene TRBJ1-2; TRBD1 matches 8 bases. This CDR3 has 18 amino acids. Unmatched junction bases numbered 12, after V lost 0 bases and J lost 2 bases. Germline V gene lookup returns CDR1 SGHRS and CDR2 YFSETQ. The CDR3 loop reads CASSLGRTGYGLNYGYTF. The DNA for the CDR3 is TGCGCCAGCAGCTTGGGGAGGACAGGGTATGGACTCAACTATGGCTACACCTTC.

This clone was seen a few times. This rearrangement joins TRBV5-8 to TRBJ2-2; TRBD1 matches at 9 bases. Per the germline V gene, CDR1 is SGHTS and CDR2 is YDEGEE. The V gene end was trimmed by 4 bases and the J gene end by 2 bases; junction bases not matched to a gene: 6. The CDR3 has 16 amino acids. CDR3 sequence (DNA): TGTGCCAGCAGCCAAGGGACAGGGAGTAACACCGGGGAGCTGTTTTTT. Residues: CASSQGTGSNTGELFF.

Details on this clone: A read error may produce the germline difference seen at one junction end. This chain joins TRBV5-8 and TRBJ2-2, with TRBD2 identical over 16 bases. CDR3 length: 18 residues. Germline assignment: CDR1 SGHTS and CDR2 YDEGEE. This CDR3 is CASSPGLAGGPNIGELFF. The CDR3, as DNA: TGTGCCAGCAGCCCGGGACTAGCGGGGGGGCCTAACATCGGGGAGCTGTTTTTT.

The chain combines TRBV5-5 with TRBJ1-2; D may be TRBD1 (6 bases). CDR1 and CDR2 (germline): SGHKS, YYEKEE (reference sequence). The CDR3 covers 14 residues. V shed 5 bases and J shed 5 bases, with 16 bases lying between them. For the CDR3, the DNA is TGTGCCAGCAGTCCCCGACAGGCACTATATGGCTACACCTTC. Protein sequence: CASSPRQALYGYTF. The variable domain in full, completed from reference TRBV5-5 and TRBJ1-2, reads DAGVTQSPTHLIKTRGQQVTLRCSPISGHKSVSWYQQVLGQGPQFIFQYYEKEERGRGNFPDRFSARQFPNYSSELNVNALLLGDSALYLCASSPRQALYGYTFGSGTRLTVV.

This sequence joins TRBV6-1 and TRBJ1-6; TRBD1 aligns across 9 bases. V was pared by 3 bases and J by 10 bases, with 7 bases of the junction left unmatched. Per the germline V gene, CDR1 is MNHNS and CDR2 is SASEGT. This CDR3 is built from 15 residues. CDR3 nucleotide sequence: TGTGCCAGCAGTGAGGCGGGACAGGGTAAATCACCCCTCCACTTT. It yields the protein CASSEAGQGKSPLHF.

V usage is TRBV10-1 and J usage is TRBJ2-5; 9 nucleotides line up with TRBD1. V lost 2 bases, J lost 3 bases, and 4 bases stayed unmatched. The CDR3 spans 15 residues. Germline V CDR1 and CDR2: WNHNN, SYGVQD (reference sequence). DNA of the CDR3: TGCGCCAGCAGTGAGGCGACAGGGGGGAAAGAGACCCAGTACTTC. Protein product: CASSEATGGKETQYF.

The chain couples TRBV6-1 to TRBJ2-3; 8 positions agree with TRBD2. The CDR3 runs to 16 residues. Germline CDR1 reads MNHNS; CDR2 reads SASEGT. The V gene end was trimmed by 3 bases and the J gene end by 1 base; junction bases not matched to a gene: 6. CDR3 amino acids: CASSDRAGGGTDTQYF. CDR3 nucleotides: TGTGCCAGCAGTGACCGCGCCGGGGGGGGCACAGATACGCAGTATTTT.

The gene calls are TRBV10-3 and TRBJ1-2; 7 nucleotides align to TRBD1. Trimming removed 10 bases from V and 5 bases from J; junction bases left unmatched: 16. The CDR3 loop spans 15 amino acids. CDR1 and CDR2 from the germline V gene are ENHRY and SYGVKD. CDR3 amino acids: CATQEGGLGTYGYTF. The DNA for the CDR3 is TGTGCCACCCAAGAAGGGGGCCTCGGGACATATGGCTACACCTTC.

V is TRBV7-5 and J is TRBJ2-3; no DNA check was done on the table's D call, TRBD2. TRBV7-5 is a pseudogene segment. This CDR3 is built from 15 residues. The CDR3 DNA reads TGTGTCAGAAGGGGAGCCCTGAATAGCACAGATACGCAGTATTTT. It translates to CVRRGALNSTDTQYF.

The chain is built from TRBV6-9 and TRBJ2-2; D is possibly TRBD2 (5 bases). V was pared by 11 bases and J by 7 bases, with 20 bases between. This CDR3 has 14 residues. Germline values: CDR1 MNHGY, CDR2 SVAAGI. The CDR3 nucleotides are TGTGCCGGAGAGGAGGCACATCAGGACGGGGAGCTGTTTTTT. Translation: CAGEEAHQDGELFF.

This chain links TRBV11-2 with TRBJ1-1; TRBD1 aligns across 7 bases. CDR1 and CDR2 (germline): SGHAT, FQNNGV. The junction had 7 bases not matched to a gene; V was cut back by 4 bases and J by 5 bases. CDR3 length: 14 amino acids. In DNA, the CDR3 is TGTGCCAGCAGCTGGAGGGGGCGTGGAACTGAAGCTTTCTTT. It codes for CASSWRGRGTEAFF.

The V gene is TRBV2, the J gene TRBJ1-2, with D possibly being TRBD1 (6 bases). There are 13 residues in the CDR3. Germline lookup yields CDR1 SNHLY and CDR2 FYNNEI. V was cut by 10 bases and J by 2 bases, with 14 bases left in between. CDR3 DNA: TGTGCCAACTCAGTTGACAGGAACTATGGCTACACCTTC. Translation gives CANSVDRNYGYTF.